This entry is about one T cell receptor beta chain. Certain patients were not enrolled. These were patients with other autoimmune diseases, uncontrolled infections, pregnancy or lactation. RNA transcripts served as template for amplifying TCR beta CDR3 sequences. Investigators did first-round RT-PCR with HTBI primers, then second-round multiplex PCR. MiXCR, applied by TCRdb to the multiplex PCR reads, yields one record per CDR3 protein. Here the sample spans over 45,000 distinct CDR3 sequences, around 50% being singletons. The data were taken from a study of Graves' ophthalmopathy and Graves' hyperthyroidism. The CDR3 is 18 amino acids. CDR1 MGHDK and CDR2 SYGVNS come from the germline V gene. Trimming cost V 6 bases and J 0 bases, with 21 bases left between them.

The J gene is TRBJ1-5, the V gene TRBV25-1; no definite D call. This TCR was sampled from an adult man with Graves' ophthalmopathy. Sequencing was done on a sample of peripheral blood. CDR3 in amino acids: CASSPPLWQISSNQPQHF. The CDR3 nucleotides read TGTGCCAGCAGCCCCCCCCTCTGGCAGATAAGTAGCAATCAGCCCCAGCATTTT.